These 29 T cell receptor beta chains came from one sample sequenced in a study of cytomegalovirus exposure and HLA in healthy donors. It was with 60 Vbeta and 13 Jbeta primers that the PCR ran. Some clones are missing from TCRdb's copy, which holds only in-frame ones; the method was immunoSEQ multiplex PCR. The data contain some 70,000 clones, about 88% of them singletons. Material: PBMCs. The receptors derive from a woman in her 50s in good health and CMV-seronegative.

V gene TRBV10-1 combines with J gene TRBJ1-1; 8 positions match TRBD1. The trim removed 7 bases at V and 1 base at J, leaving 5 bases unmatched. The CDR3 has 14 amino acids. Germline CDR1 is WNHNN and CDR2 is SYGVQD (reference sequence). CDR3 sequence (DNA): TGCGCCAGCACAGACAGGGGAGAGAACACTGAAGCTTTCTTT. Encoded protein: CASTDRGENTEAFF.

Here the CDR3 DNA reads TGTGCTAGTGGACCGGGACAGAGTAATTCACCCCTCCACTTT. It specifies CASGPGQSNSPLHF. The chain joins TRBV12-5 to TRBJ1-6, with 7 bases lining up with TRBD1. The CDR3 covers 14 residues. Germline trimming cut 6 bases from V and 6 bases from J; bases unmatched to any gene: 5. Germline CDR1 is LGHNT and CDR2 is FRNRAP.

This clone is a singleton in its sample. The chain couples TRBV28 to TRBJ2-1; tentatively, D is TRBD2 (6 bases). The V gene lost 4 bases and the J gene lost 9 bases, with 16 bases spanning the gap. This CDR3 has 14 amino acids. In germline, CDR1 is MDHEN, CDR2 SYDVKM. The CDR3 spells CASSSRDFPLEQFF. CDR3 nucleotide sequence: TGTGCCAGCAGTTCCCGGGACTTCCCCCTTGAGCAGTTCTTC.

A note on this clone: Other DNA sequences in the same sample also yield this CDR3. The chain carries TRBV5-6 and TRBJ1-2; the D is unclear. The V and J ends lost 2 bases and 0 bases respectively, with 8 bases between them. Germline CDR1 is SGHDT and CDR2 is YYEEEE. CDR3 size: 14 residues. This chain's CDR3 is CASSLGQANYGYTF. The CDR3 bases are TGTGCCAGCAGCTTAGGCCAGGCTAACTATGGCTACACCTTC.

This rearrangement joins TRBV5-1 to TRBJ1-2; the D gene is possibly TRBD1 (6 bases). The CDR3 totals 15 residues. CDR1 and CDR2 (germline): SGHRS, YFSETQ. The V end was cut by 0 bases, the J end by 6 bases, with 15 bases between. This CDR3 is CASSLVLGAEDGYTF. In DNA, the CDR3 is TGCGCCAGCAGCTTGGTTCTGGGGGCGGAGGATGGCTACACCTTC. Variable domain in full (rest from reference TRBV5-1 and TRBJ1-2): KAGVTQTPRYLIKTRGQQVTLSCSPISGHRSVSWYQQTPGQGLQFLFEYFSETQRNKGNFPGRFSGRQFSNSRSEMNVSTLELGDSALYLCASSLVLGAEDGYTFGSGTRLTVV.

The chain uses TRBV29-1 and TRBJ2-1, with TRBD1 matching 11 bases. With V trimmed by 3 bases and J by 9 bases, 7 bases remained unmatched. Germline values: CDR1 SQVTM, CDR2 ANQGSEA. This CDR3 has 14 residues. The CDR3 spells CSVEDRGLWGEQFF. In DNA form, the CDR3 reads TGCAGCGTTGAGGACAGGGGGCTTTGGGGTGAGCAGTTCTTC.

The CDR3 nucleotides are TGCGCCAGCAGCTTGGCAGGTGAATTTGATGAAGCTTTCTTT. It translates to CASSLAGEFDEAFF. This chain links TRBV5-1 with TRBJ1-1; D gene unclear. Trimming left V 0 bases short and J 7 bases short, with 13 bases between. There are 14 residues in the CDR3. CDR1 and CDR2 from the germline V gene are SGHRS and YFSETQ.

This clone was picked up one time. The V and J genes are TRBV11-2 and TRBJ2-3; 7 nucleotides line up with TRBD2. The CDR3 contains 16 residues. Germline CDR1 reads SGHAT; CDR2 reads FQNNGV. The ends lost 1 base at V and 0 bases at J; junction bases unmatched: 4. CDR3 coding DNA: TGTGCCAGCAGCTTAGTAGGTAGCGGGAGCACAGATACGCAGTATTTT. Translating it yields CASSLVGSGSTDTQYF.

The V gene is TRBV2, the J gene TRBJ2-5, with D possibly TRBD1 on 6 matching bases. Germline lookup yields CDR1 SNHLY and CDR2 FYNNEI. Trimming removed 3 bases at V and 4 bases at J, with 12 bases between. This CDR3 is 14 amino acids long. The CDR3 is CASSDADSLETQYF. DNA of the CDR3: TGTGCCAGCAGTGACGCGGACAGTTTAGAGACCCAGTACTTC.

The chain combines TRBV13 with TRBJ2-1; 14 nucleotides agree with TRBD2. The CDR3 is 15 residues long. CDR1 is PRHDT and CDR2 is FYEKMQ in the germline V gene (reference sequence). V lost 5 bases and J lost 8; bases outside the gene matches: 5. The CDR3 sequence: CASSARLAGGYEQFF. The DNA for the CDR3 is TGTGCCAGCAGCGCCCGACTAGCGGGGGGGTATGAGCAGTTCTTC.

This sequence joins TRBV9 and TRBJ2-7, with a tentative D call TRBD2 (6 bases). The CDR3 runs to 14 residues. Trimming left V 4 bases short and J 5 bases short, with 16 bases between. Germline V gene data show CDR1 as SGDLS and CDR2 as YYNGEE. The CDR3 here is CASSSGGQYDEQYF. The CDR3, as DNA: TGTGCCAGCAGCTCCGGAGGGCAATACGACGAGCAGTACTTC.

The V and J genes are TRBV19 and TRBJ2-1; TRBD2 is a possible D gene (6 bases). The CDR3 covers 15 residues. Trimming took off 3 bases at V and 2 bases at J, with 11 bases between the two ends. Germline CDR1 and CDR2: LNHDA and SQIVND (reference sequence). Here the CDR3 DNA reads TGTGCCAGTAGTATTGGGGGGAGTCCCTACAATGAGCAGTTCTTC. Protein sequence: CASSIGGSPYNEQFF.

A note on this clone: No DNA is shown, since the ends of the CDR3 on it are uncertain; the CDR3 is the one TCRdb lists. This chain joins TRBV21-1 and TRBJ1-5. TRBV21-1 is a documented pseudogene. The CDR3 is 19 amino acids long, termini counted. The chain's CDR3 is CASSRRSGVVGIGNQPQHF.

The CDR3 here is CASSNREQGALRTEAFF. As DNA, the CDR3 is TGTGCCAGTAGTAATCGGGAGCAGGGTGCCCTTAGGACTGAAGCTTTCTTT. V and J are TRBV19 and TRBJ1-1; TRBD1 is a possible D gene (5 bases). Trimming stripped 4 bases from V and 5 bases from J, with 23 bases between. The CDR3 contains 17 residues. CDR1 LNHDA and CDR2 SQIVND come from the germline V gene (reference sequence). The full variable domain, rest sourced from reference TRBV19 and TRBJ1-1, is DGGITQSPKYLFRKEGQNVTLSCEQNLNHDAMYWYRQDPGQGLRLIYYSQIVNDFQKGDIAEGYSVSREKKESFPLTVTSAQKNPTAFYLCASSNREQGALRTEAFFGQGTRLTVV.

The V gene is TRBV4-1, the J gene TRBJ2-7; TRBD2 matches at 7 bases. V lost 1 base, J lost 3 bases, and 9 bases stayed unmatched. Germline V gives CDR1 MGHRA, CDR2 YSYEKL. This CDR3 has 16 amino acids. CDR3 protein: CASSQVGGRGIYEQYF. The CDR3 DNA sequence: TGCGCCAGCAGCCAAGTAGGTGGGCGGGGGATCTACGAGCAGTACTTC.

CDR3 amino acids: CASSERGTQYF. CDR3 nucleotide sequence: TGCGCCAGCAGTGAGCGCGGTACGCAGTATTTT. This rearrangement joins TRBV5-1 to TRBJ2-3, with unresolved D. Germline CDR1 SGHRS, CDR2 YFSETQ. The CDR3 loop spans 11 amino acids. The V gene lost 5 bases and the J gene lost 8 bases, with 9 bases spanning the gap.

The V gene is TRBV5-6, the J gene TRBJ1-2; the D gene is possibly TRBD1 (6 bases). Germline V lookup: CDR1 SGHDT, CDR2 YYEEEE. This CDR3 contains 13 residues. V was trimmed by 4 bases and J by 4 bases, leaving 11 bases between them. As DNA, the CDR3 is TGTGCCAGCAGCCCCGGGACAATCTATGGCTACACCTTC. This gives the protein CASSPGTIYGYTF.

The chain has TRBV15 and TRBJ2-5; 10 bases match TRBD2. The length of the CDR3 is 16 residues. The ends lost 2 bases at V and 4 bases at J; junction bases unmatched: 7. The germline V gene encodes CDR1 LNHNV and CDR2 YYDKDF (reference sequence). CDR3 in DNA: TGTGCCACCAGCAGACCCCAAGCGGGGGGGGTAGAGACCCAGTACTTC. Translated: CATSRPQAGGVETQYF.

The chain has TRBV5-4 and TRBJ2-5; D gene unclear. From germline, CDR1 is SGHNT and CDR2 YYREEE (reference sequence). The CDR3 runs to 15 residues. The V gene lost 0 bases and the J gene lost 4 bases, with 13 bases spanning the gap. CDR3 nucleotides: TGTGCCAGCAGCTTGGGGAGCCCCGGTACAGAGACCCAGTACTTC. Protein sequence: CASSLGSPGTETQYF.

The chain combines TRBV7-9 with TRBJ2-1; TRBD1 matches at 8 bases. The CDR3 contains 16 residues. Trimming took 5 bases from V and 5 from J; bases not matched to a gene: 11. Germline loops: CDR1 SEHNR, CDR2 FQNEAQ (reference sequence). The CDR3 DNA follows: TGTGCCAGCAGCCTACGACTTGGACAGGGAAACAATGAGCAGTTCTTC. Protein sequence: CASSLRLGQGNNEQFF.

The V and J genes are TRBV10-1 and TRBJ2-3, with TRBD1 as a possible D gene (5 bases). The CDR3 has 13 residues. V dropped 3 bases and J dropped 6 bases, with 10 bases sitting between them. CDR1 is WNHNN and CDR2 is SYGVQD in the germline V gene (reference sequence). The CDR3 DNA follows: TGCGCCAGCAGTGAAGTAGGGGCCGATACGCAGTATTTT. Encoded protein: CASSEVGADTQYF.

This chain uses TRBV4-2 with TRBJ2-4; 8 bases match TRBD2. The CDR3 contains 15 residues. The J segment lost 6 bases and the V segment lost 0 bases, leaving 4 bases of the junction unmatched. Germline V gives CDR1 LGHNA, CDR2 YNFKEQ. The CDR3 is CASSQDQLAANIQYF. The CDR3 DNA is TGTGCCAGCAGCCAAGATCAACTAGCGGCAAACATTCAGTACTTC.

A note on this clone: Germline and junction disagree at one end, which may indicate a read error. The chain has TRBV10-1 and TRBJ2-5; TRBD2 matches 14 bases. In germline, CDR1 is WNHNN, CDR2 SYGVQD (reference sequence). The length of the CDR3 is 14 residues. Here the CDR3 reads CASSESAGLAGAHF. In nucleotides, the CDR3 is TGCGCCAGCAGTGAGTCCGCGGGACTAGCGGGGGCCCACTTC.

V is TRBV18 and J is TRBJ1-1; 10 nucleotides line up with TRBD1. J lost 0 bases, V lost 2 bases, and 9 bases had no gene match. The CDR3 has 18 residues. Germline V CDR1 and CDR2: KGHSH, LQKENI. CDR3: CASSPIRDRGGVNTEAFF. As DNA, the CDR3 is TGTGCCAGCTCACCAATCAGGGACAGGGGAGGGGTGAACACTGAAGCTTTCTTT.

The V gene is TRBV4-1, the J gene TRBJ1-2, with unresolved D. Trimming left V 1 base short and J 6 bases short, with 6 bases between. Germline V gene sequence: CDR1 MGHRA, CDR2 YSYEKL. The CDR3 consists of 12 residues. Here the CDR3 reads CASSQAGDGYTF. The CDR3 DNA reads as TGCGCCAGCAGCCAAGCGGGTGATGGCTACACCTTC.

The chain couples TRBV6-5 to TRBJ1-3, with 9 positions matching TRBD1. V lost 2 bases, J lost 6 bases, and 5 bases stayed unmatched. The CDR3 is 15 residues long. Germline loops: CDR1 MNHEY, CDR2 SVGAGI. The CDR3: CASSYSNRGQNTIYF. In nucleotides, the CDR3 is TGTGCCAGCAGTTACAGTAACAGGGGGCAAAACACCATATATTTT.

In this sample, this clone turned up a few times. V usage is TRBV19 and J usage is TRBJ2-5; 8 positions agree with TRBD1. V gave up 8 bases and J gave up 3 bases; unmatched junction bases: 11. Looked up from germline, CDR1 is LNHDA and CDR2 is SQIVND (reference sequence). This CDR3 contains 15 residues. The CDR3 bases are TGTGCCAGTGGACGGACAGGGAACCCTAAAGAGACCCAGTACTTC. This codes for CASGRTGNPKETQYF.

The J gene is TRBJ2-7, the V gene TRBV7-8, with a possible D match to TRBD1 (5 bases). CDR3 length: 14 amino acids. Per the germline V gene, CDR1 is SGHVS and CDR2 is FQNEAQ. Trimming pared 5 bases from V and 7 bases from J, leaving 18 bases between. The CDR3 sequence is CASSAWERGTEQYF. DNA of the CDR3: TGTGCCAGCAGCGCGTGGGAAAGGGGTACGGAGCAGTACTTC.

This clone has a single count. The V call is TRBV19, the J call TRBJ2-1, with 8 bases identical to TRBD2. CDR1 and CDR2 (germline): LNHDA, SQIVND (reference sequence). The CDR3 runs 14 residues. Trimming cost V 5 bases and J 4 bases; bases outside gene matches: 4. The CDR3 loop reads CASSRAGGYNEQFF. The CDR3 coding sequence is TGTGCCAGTAGTCGGGCGGGAGGTTACAATGAGCAGTTCTTC.